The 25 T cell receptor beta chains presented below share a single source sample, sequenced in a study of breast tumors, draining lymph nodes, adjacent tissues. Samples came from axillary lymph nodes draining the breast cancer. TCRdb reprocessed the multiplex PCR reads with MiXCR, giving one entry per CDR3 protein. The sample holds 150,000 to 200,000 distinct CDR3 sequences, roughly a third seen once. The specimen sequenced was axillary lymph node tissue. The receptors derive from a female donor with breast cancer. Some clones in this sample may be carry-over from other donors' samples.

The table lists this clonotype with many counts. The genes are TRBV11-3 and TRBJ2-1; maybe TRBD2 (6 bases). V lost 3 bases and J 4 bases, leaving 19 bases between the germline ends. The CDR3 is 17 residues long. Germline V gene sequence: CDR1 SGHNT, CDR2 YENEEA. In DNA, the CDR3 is TGTGCCAGCAGCTTGGGGGGATTTAGGGACCCTTACAATGAGCAGTTCTTC. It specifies CASSLGGFRDPYNEQFF.

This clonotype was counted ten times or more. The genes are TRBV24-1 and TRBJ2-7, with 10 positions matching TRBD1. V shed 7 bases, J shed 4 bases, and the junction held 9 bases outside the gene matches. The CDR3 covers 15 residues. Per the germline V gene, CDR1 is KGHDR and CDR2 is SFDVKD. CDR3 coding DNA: TGTGCCACCAGCCCGGGACAGGGGAAGAGTTACGAGCAGTACTTC. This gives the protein CATSPGQGKSYEQYF.

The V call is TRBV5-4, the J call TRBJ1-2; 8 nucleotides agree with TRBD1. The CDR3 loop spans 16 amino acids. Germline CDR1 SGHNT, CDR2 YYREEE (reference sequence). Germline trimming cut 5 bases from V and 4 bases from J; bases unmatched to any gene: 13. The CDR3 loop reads CASRTQGAGLIYGYTF. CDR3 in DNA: TGTGCCAGCAGGACCCAGGGGGCGGGTTTGATCTATGGCTACACCTTC.

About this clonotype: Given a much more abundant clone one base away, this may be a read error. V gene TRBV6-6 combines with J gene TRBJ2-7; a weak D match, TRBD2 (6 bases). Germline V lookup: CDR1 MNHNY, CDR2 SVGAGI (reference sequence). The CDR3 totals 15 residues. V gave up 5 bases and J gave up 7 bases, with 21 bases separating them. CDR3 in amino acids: CASSARDSSTGEQYF. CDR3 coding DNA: TGTGCCAGCAGTGCCCGGGACTCCTCGACGGGGGAGCAGTACTTC.

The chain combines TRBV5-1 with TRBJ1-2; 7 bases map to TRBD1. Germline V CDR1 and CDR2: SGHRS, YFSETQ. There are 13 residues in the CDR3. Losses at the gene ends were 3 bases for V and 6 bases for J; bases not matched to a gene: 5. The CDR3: CASSSAGGNGYTF. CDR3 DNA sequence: TGCGCCAGCAGCTCGGCAGGGGGGAATGGCTACACCTTC.

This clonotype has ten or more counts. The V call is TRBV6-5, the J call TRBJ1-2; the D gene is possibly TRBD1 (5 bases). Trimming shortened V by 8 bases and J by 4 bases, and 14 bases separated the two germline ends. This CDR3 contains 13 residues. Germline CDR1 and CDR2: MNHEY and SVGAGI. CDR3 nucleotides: TGTGCCAGCGGTCAAGGTGGGGGCTATGGCTACACCTTC. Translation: CASGQGGGYGYTF.

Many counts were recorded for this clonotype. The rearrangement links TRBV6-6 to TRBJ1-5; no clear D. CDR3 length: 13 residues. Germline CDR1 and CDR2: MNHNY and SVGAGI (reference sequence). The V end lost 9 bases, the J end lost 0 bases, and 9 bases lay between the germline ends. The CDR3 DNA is TGTGCCAGTCGTGGGGATAGCAATCAGCCCCAGCATTTT. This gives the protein CASRGDSNQPQHF.

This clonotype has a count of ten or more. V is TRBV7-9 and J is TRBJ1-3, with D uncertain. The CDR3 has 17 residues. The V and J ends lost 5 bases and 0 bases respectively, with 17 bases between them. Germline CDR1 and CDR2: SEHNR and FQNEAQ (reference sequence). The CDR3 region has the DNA TGTGCCAGCAGCGACGATAGGGTCTTGGCCTCTGGAAACACCATATATTTT. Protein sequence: CASSDDRVLASGNTIYF.

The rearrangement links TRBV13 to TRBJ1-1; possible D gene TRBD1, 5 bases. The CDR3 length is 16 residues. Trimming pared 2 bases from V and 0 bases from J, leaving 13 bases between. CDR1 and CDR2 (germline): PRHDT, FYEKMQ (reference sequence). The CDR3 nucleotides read TGTGCCAGCAGCTTAAAGGTGTTAGGGGTGAACACTGAAGCTTTCTTT. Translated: CASSLKVLGVNTEAFF.

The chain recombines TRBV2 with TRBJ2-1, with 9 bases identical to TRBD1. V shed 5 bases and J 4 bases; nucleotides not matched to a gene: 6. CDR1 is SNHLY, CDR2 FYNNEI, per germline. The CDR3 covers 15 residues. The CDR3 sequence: CASSLGTGYYNEQFF. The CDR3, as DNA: TGTGCCAGCAGTTTAGGGACAGGGTATTACAATGAGCAGTTCTTC.

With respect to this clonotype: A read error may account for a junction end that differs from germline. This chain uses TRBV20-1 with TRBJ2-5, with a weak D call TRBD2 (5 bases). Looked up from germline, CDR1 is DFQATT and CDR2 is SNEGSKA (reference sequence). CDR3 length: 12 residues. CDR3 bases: TGCAGTGCTAGGCTTCATGGGGAGACCCCGTTCTTC. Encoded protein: CSARLHGETPFF.

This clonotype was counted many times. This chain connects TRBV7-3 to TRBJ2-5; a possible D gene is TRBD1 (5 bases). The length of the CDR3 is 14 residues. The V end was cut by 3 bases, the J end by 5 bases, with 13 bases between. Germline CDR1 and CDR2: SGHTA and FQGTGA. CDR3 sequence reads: CASSFQGADETQYF. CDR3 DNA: TGTGCCAGCAGCTTTCAAGGGGCAGACGAGACCCAGTACTTC.

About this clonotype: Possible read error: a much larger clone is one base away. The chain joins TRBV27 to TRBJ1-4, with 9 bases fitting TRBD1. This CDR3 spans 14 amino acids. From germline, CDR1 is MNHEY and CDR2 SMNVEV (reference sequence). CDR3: CASNLGQGYEKLFF. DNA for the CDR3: TGTGCCAGCAATTTAGGACAGGGGTATGAAAAACTGTTTTTT. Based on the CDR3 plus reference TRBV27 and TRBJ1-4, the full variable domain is EAQVTQNPRYLITVTGKKLTVTCSQNMNHEYMSWYRQDPGLGLRQIYYSMNVEVTDKGDVPEGYKVSRKEKRNFPLILESPSPNQTSLYFCASNLGQGYEKLFFGSGTQLSVL.

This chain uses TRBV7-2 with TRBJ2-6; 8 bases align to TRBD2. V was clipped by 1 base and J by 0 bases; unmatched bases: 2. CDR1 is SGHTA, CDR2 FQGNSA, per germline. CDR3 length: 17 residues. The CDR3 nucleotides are TGTGCCAGCAGCTTAGTAGCGGGGACCTCTGGGGCCAACGTCCTGACTTTC. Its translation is CASSLVAGTSGANVLTF.

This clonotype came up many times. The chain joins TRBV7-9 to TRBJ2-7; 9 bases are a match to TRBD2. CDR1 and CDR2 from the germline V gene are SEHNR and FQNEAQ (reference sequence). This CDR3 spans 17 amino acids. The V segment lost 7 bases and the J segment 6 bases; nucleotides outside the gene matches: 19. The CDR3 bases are TGTGCCAGCATTGAACAGGGCGGCGCGGGAGGGCCTCTCGAGCAGTACTTC. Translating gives CASIEQGGAGGPLEQYF. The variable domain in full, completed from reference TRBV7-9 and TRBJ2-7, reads DTGVSQNPRHKITKRGQNVTFRCDPISEHNRLYWYRQTLGQGPEFLTYFQNEAQLEKSRLLSDRFSAERPKGSFSTLEIQRTEQGDSAMYLCASIEQGGAGGPLEQYFGPGTRLTVT.

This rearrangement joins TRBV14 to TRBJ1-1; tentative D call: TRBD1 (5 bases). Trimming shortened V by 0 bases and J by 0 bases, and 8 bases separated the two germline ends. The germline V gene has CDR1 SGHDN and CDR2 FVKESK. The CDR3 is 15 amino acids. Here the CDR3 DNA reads TGTGCCAGCAGCCAAGAGAGGGACGTGAACACTGAAGCTTTCTTT. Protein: CASSQERDVNTEAFF. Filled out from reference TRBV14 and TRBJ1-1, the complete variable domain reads EAGVTQFPSHSVIEKGQTVTLRCDPISGHDNLYWYRRVMGKEIKFLLHFVKESKQDESGMPNNRFLAERTGGTYSTLKVQPAELEDSGVYFCASSQERDVNTEAFFGQGTRLTVV.

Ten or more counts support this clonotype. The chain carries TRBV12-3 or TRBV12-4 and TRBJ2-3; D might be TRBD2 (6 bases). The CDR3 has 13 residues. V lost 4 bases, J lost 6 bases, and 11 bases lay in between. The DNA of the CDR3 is TGTGCCAGCAGTTCCGCACGGGGGGATACGCAGTATTTT. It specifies CASSSARGDTQYF.

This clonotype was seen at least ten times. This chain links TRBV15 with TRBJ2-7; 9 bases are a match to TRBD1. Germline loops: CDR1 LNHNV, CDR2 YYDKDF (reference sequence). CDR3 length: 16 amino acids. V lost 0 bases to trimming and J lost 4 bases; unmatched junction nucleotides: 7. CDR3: CATSRDWGDRAYEQYF. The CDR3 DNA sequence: TGTGCCACCAGCAGAGATTGGGGGGACAGGGCTTACGAGCAGTACTTC.

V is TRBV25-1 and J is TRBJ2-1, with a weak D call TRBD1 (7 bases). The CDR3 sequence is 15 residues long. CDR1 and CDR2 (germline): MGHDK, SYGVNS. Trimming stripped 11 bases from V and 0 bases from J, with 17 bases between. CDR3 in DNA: TGTGCCGCAGGGGGGAAGGCCTCCTCCTACAATGAGCAGTTCTTC. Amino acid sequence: CAAGGKASSYNEQFF.

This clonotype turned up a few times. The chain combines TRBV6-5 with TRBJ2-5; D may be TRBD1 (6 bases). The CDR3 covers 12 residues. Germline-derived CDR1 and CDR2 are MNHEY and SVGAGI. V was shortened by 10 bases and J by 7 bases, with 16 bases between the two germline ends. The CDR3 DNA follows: TGTGCCACCCTTTGGCAGGGGAGGACCCAGTACTTC. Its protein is CATLWQGRTQYF.

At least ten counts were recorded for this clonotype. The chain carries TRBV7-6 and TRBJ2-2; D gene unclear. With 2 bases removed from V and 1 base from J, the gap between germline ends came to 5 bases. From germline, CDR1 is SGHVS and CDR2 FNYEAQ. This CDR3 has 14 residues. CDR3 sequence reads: CASSLYRNTGELFF. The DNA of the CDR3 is TGTGCCAGCAGCTTATACAGGAACACCGGGGAGCTGTTTTTT. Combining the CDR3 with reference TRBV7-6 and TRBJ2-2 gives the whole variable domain GAGVSQSPRYKVTKRGQDVALRCDPISGHVSLYWYRQALGQGPEFLTYFNYEAQQDKSGLPNDRFSAERPEGSISTLTIQRTEQRDSAMYRCASSLYRNTGELFFGEGSRLTVL.

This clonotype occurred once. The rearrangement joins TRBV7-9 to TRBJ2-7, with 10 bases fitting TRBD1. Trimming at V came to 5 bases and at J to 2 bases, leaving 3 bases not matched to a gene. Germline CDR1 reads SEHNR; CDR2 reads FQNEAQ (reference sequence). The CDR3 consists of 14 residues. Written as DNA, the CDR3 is TGTGCCAGCAGCGACGGACAGGGGGCCTACGAGCAGTACTTC. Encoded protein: CASSDGQGAYEQYF.

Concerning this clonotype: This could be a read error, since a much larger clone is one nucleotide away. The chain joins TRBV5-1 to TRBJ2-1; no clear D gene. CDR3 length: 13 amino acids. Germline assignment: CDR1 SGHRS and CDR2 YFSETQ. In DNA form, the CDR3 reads TGTGCCAGCAGCTTAGACGTTTACAATGACCAGTTCTTC. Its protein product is CASSLDVYNDQFF.

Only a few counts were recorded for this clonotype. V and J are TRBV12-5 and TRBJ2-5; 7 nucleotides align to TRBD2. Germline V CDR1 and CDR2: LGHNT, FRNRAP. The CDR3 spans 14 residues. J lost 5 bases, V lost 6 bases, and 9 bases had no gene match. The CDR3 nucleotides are TGTGCTAGTGGCCCCCTGGGGGGGGGGGAGACCCAGTACTTC. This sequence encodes CASGPLGGGETQYF.

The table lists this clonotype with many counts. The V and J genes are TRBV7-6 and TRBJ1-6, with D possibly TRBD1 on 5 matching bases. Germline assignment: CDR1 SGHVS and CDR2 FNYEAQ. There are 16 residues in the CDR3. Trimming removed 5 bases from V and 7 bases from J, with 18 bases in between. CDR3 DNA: TGTGCCAGCAGCCAATACAGCAGGGCCGCAAATTCACCCCTCCACTTT. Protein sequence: CASSQYSRAANSPLHF.